The present TCR beta chain was sequenced within a study of blood T cell repertoires in COVID-19. At the level of the study: Acute and convalescent COVID-19 specimens originated in the United States, Italy and Spain. Sample material is recorded as cDNA or gDNA derived from T cells, B-cell-depleted T cells, or PBMCs.

Only in-frame clones appear in the TCRdb table, and some are missing; sequencing was by immunoSEQ multiplex PCR. The repertoire holds fewer than 120,000 clones, with more than 75% as singletons. The germline V gene encodes CDR1 MNHNY and CDR2 SVGAGI (reference sequence). The CDR3 sequence is 14 residues long. V lost 2 bases to trimming and J lost 4 bases, with 11 bases between them. This chain uses TRBV6-6 with TRBJ2-5, with a weak D call TRBD2 (6 bases). Specimen: peripheral blood. The TCR originated in a woman aged 50 to 60 with acute or convalescent COVID-19. CDR3 sequence: CASSYTARGETQYF. DNA for the CDR3: TGTGCCAGCAGTTACACGGCGCGGGGAGAGACCCAGTACTTC.